The present TCR beta chain was sequenced within a study of shared clonotypes between healthy human individuals. CDR1 is MDHEN, CDR2 SYDVKM, per germline. The CDR3 has 11 residues. The germline V and J ends were trimmed by 7 bases and 6 bases, with 10 bases remaining between them. Study conclusions and caveats: Across subsets, estimated richness was generally greater for naive than for memory populations.

The method was immunoSEQ multiplex PCR; TCRdb's version includes in-frame clones alone and lacks a portion of them. This table holds 1.6 million or so clones, roughly 96% found once. On this clone: The antigen remains undetermined.

The V call is TRBV28, the J call TRBJ2-7, with D perhaps matching TRBD2 (5 bases). Sequencing was performed on naive CD4+ T cells sorted from blood. The sample's subset: CD45RA+ positively selected. The sequence was collected from a man aged 30 to 39 in good health. The CDR3 bases are TGTGCCAGCAACGGGGTATTCGAGCAGTACTTC. It encodes CASNGVFEQYF.